This T cell receptor (beta chain) was recovered during a study of blood T cells in healthy people across ages. CDR1 MNHNY and CDR2 SVGAGI come from the germline V gene (reference sequence). The CDR3 totals 15 residues. Trimming left V 6 bases short and J 1 base short, with 15 bases between. Study outcomes and limitations: Calculation of diversity from one million T cells yielded estimates considered to be underestimates. Comparison with aged donors showed that long-lived donors had more naive CD4+ cells and higher diversity.

Primers used in a second PCR of roughly 7 to 12 cycles were a sample-barcoded 5' primer and a J-beta primer mix. Each CDR3 protein gets one entry after TCRdb re-called the 5' RACE reads with MiXCR. The table lists 550,000 to 650,000 distinct CDR3 sequences, roughly a quarter of them singletons. As to this clonotype: The target antigen is unknown.

A further study also used this sample, focusing on T cells of mothers and their children. This second study notes: Biologically related mothers and children overlapped slightly more than unrelated pairs, a non-significant difference.

This receptor was obtained from a boy between 2 and 15 years old in good health. The genes are TRBV6-6 and TRBJ2-5; D gene unclear. Sequencing was carried out using blood. This CDR3 is CASSQARTSQETQYF. The CDR3 nucleotides read TGTGCCAGCAGCCAAGCCCGGACCTCCCAAGAGACCCAGTACTTC.